This passage covers 17 T cell receptor beta chains from one sample sequenced in a study of radiation and T cells in renal cell carcinoma. TCRdb keeps only in-frame clones here, not all; method: immunoSEQ multiplex PCR. The table has about 150,000 clones, 88% seen once. Time point: baseline pretreatment blood. Treatment denoted: 15 Gy SBRT to primary tumor, nephrectomy 4 weeks later. The material sequenced was blood, taken from a patient whose treatment included radiotherapy and nephrectomy. These receptors all stem from a woman in her seventies with renal cell carcinoma.

The genes are TRBV4-1 and TRBJ1-6; 7 bases are shared with TRBD1. There are 16 residues in the CDR3. The V gene's germline CDR1 is MGHRA and CDR2 YSYEKL. J was trimmed by 5 bases and V by 0 bases; bases with no gene match: 4. CDR3 coding DNA: TGCGCCAGCAGCCAAGATGACAGGGTAGATAATTCACCCCTCCACTTT. Its translation is CASSQDDRVDNSPLHF.

This chain connects TRBV4-1 to TRBJ2-5; D unclear. This CDR3 spans 16 amino acids. Per germline, CDR1 MGHRA and CDR2 YSYEKL. Trimming stripped 1 base from V and 3 bases from J, with 15 bases between. DNA for the CDR3: TGCGCCAGCAGCCAAGTTGCGACGGGTGGCGAAGAGACCCAGTACTTC. Its protein is CASSQVATGGEETQYF.

The J gene is TRBJ1-1, the V gene TRBV5-6, with TRBD1 as a possible D gene (5 bases). Germline V gives CDR1 SGHDT, CDR2 YYEEEE. CDR3 length: 15 residues. Trimming left V 1 base short and J 0 bases short, with 10 bases between. CDR3: CASSLRQTMNTEAFF. The CDR3 nucleotides are TGTGCCAGCAGCTTGAGACAGACAATGAACACTGAAGCTTTCTTT.

The chain couples TRBV19 to TRBJ2-1, with D perhaps TRBD2 (6 bases). V lost 3 bases to trimming and J lost 4 bases, with 25 bases between them. CDR1 is LNHDA and CDR2 is SQIVND in the germline V gene (reference sequence). CDR3 size: 19 residues. CDR3 DNA sequence: TGTGCCAGTAGTATGTGGCGGGGCAGCGTATCGAAAAAATACAATGAGCAGTTCTTC. Its protein is CASSMWRGSVSKKYNEQFF.

The rearrangement links TRBV19 to TRBJ2-2; 12 bases match TRBD2. The CDR3 runs 16 residues. Germline V gives CDR1 LNHDA, CDR2 SQIVND (reference sequence). V was clipped by 5 bases and J by 4 bases; unmatched bases: 5. In nucleotides, the CDR3 is TGTGCCAGTAGTGGTCTAGCGGGGGGGCCCACCGGGGAGCTGTTTTTT. It translates to CASSGLAGGPTGELFF.

The V and J genes are TRBV19 and TRBJ2-7, with a possible D match to TRBD2 (5 bases). CDR1 and CDR2 from the germline V gene are LNHDA and SQIVND (reference sequence). The V end lost 6 bases, the J end lost 5 bases, and 17 bases lay between the germline ends. The CDR3 is 14 amino acids. The CDR3 loop reads CASSADLFPDEQYF. The CDR3 region has the DNA TGTGCCAGTAGCGCGGACTTGTTCCCCGACGAGCAGTACTTC.

This chain links TRBV7-2 with TRBJ1-4; D is uncertain. The CDR3 runs to 15 residues. Germline loops: CDR1 SGHTA, CDR2 FQGNSA. The germline V and J ends were trimmed by 0 bases and 8 bases, with 13 bases remaining between them. The CDR3 DNA reads as TGTGCCAGCAGCTTAGCACGGACCGACCGGGAAAAACTGTTTTTT. This translates into CASSLARTDREKLFF.

V is TRBV30 and J is TRBJ2-1; perhaps TRBD1 as D (5 bases). Germline lookup yields CDR1 GTSNPN and CDR2 SVGIG (reference sequence). The V end lost 4 bases, the J end lost 1 base, and 11 bases lay between the germline ends. The CDR3 is 14 residues long. The chain's CDR3 is CAWKVGLSYNEQFF. The CDR3 bases are TGTGCCTGGAAAGTGGGGCTATCCTACAATGAGCAGTTCTTC.

The genes are TRBV19 and TRBJ1-2, with D hard to call. This CDR3 contains 12 residues. CDR1 and CDR2 (germline): LNHDA, SQIVND (reference sequence). V was pared by 4 bases and J by 8 bases, with 11 bases between. The CDR3 nucleotides are TGTGCCAGTAGTAAAGACTTGTGGGGCTACACCTTC. Protein: CASSKDLWGYTF.

The chain links TRBV5-4 to TRBJ1-6; D might be TRBD1 (6 bases). This CDR3 has 16 amino acids. V dropped 0 bases and J dropped 7 bases, with 14 bases sitting between them. Germline lookup yields CDR1 SGHNT and CDR2 YYREEE (reference sequence). The CDR3 DNA sequence: TGTGCCAGCAGCTTGGAGGGGGGGACACCCAATTCACCCCTCCACTTT. Its protein is CASSLEGGTPNSPLHF.

V gene TRBV5-4 combines with J gene TRBJ1-6; TRBD1 might be the D (5 bases). V lost 6 bases and J 7 bases, leaving 17 bases between the germline ends. CDR3 length: 15 residues. The germline V gene encodes CDR1 SGHNT and CDR2 YYREEE (reference sequence). The CDR3 loop reads CASNVKGVTNSPLHF. Here the CDR3 DNA reads TGTGCCAGCAACGTGAAAGGGGTGACAAATTCACCCCTCCACTTT.

The chain has TRBV5-6 and TRBJ2-3, with D unclear. The CDR3 extends over 14 amino acids. CDR1 is SGHDT, CDR2 YYEEEE, per germline. V dropped 0 bases and J dropped 4 bases, with 9 bases sitting between them. CDR3: CASSLGMLPDTQYF. CDR3 DNA sequence: TGTGCCAGCAGCTTGGGGATGCTGCCAGATACGCAGTATTTT.

The chain is built from TRBV5-6 and TRBJ2-1; no clear D. The CDR3 loop spans 15 amino acids. Trimming cost V 2 bases and J 0 bases, with 9 bases left between them. CDR1 and CDR2 (germline): SGHDT, YYEEEE. The CDR3 coding sequence is TGTGCCAGCAGCTTCCGGGCGTTCTCCTACAATGAGCAGTTCTTC. Translated, it gives CASSFRAFSYNEQFF.

The chain joins TRBV28 to TRBJ1-6; weak D call: TRBD1 (5 bases). There are 14 residues in the CDR3. V dropped 1 base and J dropped 10 bases, with 11 bases sitting between them. Germline CDR1 MDHEN, CDR2 SYDVKM. The CDR3: CASSLLGGDSPLHF. The CDR3 DNA reads TGTGCCAGCAGTTTATTGGGGGGAGACTCACCCCTCCACTTT.

The chain combines TRBV5-4 with TRBJ2-5; 12 nucleotides align to TRBD2. The CDR3 is 16 residues long. The germline V gene encodes CDR1 SGHNT and CDR2 YYREEE (reference sequence). V lost 5 bases and J lost 2; bases outside the gene matches: 7. The CDR3 DNA sequence: TGTGCCAGCAGGAACAGACTAGCGGGGGCTCAAGAGACCCAGTACTTC. Amino acids: CASRNRLAGAQETQYF.

The chain couples TRBV4-1 to TRBJ2-1; D is possibly TRBD1 (7 bases). V was cut by 0 bases and J by 4 bases, with 13 bases left in between. The CDR3 sequence is 16 residues long. Germline CDR1 reads MGHRA; CDR2 reads YSYEKL. CDR3 DNA sequence: TGCGCCAGCAGCCAAGATATCAGGGGGAGGTACAATGAGCAGTTCTTC. Amino acid sequence: CASSQDIRGRYNEQFF.

The J gene is TRBJ2-7, the V gene TRBV7-9, with 9 bases that match TRBD1. J gave up 4 bases and V 2 bases, and 6 bases lay outside the gene matches. The germline gives CDR1 SEHNR, CDR2 FQNEAQ (reference sequence). The CDR3 length is 15 residues. CDR3 residues: CASSLPTGQGYEQYF. The CDR3 DNA reads TGTGCCAGCAGCTTACCCACGGGACAGGGTTACGAGCAGTACTTC. Together with reference TRBV7-9 and TRBJ2-7, the CDR3 gives the full variable domain: DTGVSQNPRHKITKRGQNVTFRCDPISEHNRLYWYRQTLGQGPEFLTYFQNEAQLEKSRLLSDRFSAERPKGSFSTLEIQRTEQGDSAMYLCASSLPTGQGYEQYFGPGTRLTVT.